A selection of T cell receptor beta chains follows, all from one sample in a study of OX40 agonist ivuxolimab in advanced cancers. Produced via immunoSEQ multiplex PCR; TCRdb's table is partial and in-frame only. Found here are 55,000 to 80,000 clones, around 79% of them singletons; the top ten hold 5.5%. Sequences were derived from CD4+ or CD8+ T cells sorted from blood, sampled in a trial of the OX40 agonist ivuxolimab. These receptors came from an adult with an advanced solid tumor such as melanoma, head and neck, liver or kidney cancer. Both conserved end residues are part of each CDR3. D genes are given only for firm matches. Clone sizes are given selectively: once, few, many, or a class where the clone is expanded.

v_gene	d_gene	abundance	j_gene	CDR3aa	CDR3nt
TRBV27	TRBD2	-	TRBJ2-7	CASSPGLAGGSYEQYF	TGTGCCAGCAGTCCGGGACTAGCGGGAGGGTCCTACGAGCAGTACTTC
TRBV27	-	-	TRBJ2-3	CASSPRVLAQSTDTQYF	TGTGCCAGCAGCCCCCGCGTCCTGGCACAAAGCACAGATACGCAGTATTTT
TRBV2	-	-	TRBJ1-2	CASSARDMATPSSGYTF	-
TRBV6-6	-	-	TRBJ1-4	CASGHGNEKLFF	TGTGCCAGCGGGCACGGAAATGAAAAACTGTTTTTT
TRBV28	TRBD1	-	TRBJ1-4	CASSSPQGGGNEKLFF	TGTGCCAGCAGTTCCCCACAGGGGGGGGGTAATGAAAAACTGTTTTTT
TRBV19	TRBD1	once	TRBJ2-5	CASSTGTVEETQYF	TGTGCCAGTAGTACGGGGACAGTAGAAGAGACCCAGTACTTC
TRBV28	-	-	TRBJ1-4	CASSLGQGGDEKLFF	TGTGCCAGCAGTTTGGGCCAGGGTGGCGATGAAAAACTGTTTTTT
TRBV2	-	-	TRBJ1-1	CASSGEQGTEAFF	TGTGCCAGCAGTGGGGAACAGGGAACTGAAGCTTTCTTT
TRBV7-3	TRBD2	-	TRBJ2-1	CASSLASGRALFSEQFF	TGTGCCAGCAGCTTAGCTAGCGGGAGGGCCCTTTTCAGTGAGCAGTTCTTC
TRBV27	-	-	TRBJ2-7	CASSPPQASYEQYF	TGTGCCAGCAGCCCACCCCAGGCTAGCTACGAGCAGTACTTC
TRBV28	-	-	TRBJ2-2	CASSFYRSGNTGELFF	TGTGCCAGCAGTTTTTATCGGAGCGGGAACACCGGGGAGCTGTTTTTT
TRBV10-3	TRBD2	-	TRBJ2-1	CAITEGLAGSTSNEQFF	TGTGCCATCACCGAAGGGCTAGCGGGTTCCACATCCAATGAGCAGTTCTTC
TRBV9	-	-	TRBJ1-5	CASSLGGHQPQHF	TGTGCCAGCAGCCTTGGGGGACATCAGCCCCAGCATTTT
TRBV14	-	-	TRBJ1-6	CASSQLDGVNSPLHF	TGTGCCAGCAGCCAGTTGGACGGGGTTAATTCACCCCTCCACTTT
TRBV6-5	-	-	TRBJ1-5	CASSTNGADNQPQHF	TGTGCCAGCAGTACTAATGGGGCAGACAATCAGCCCCAGCATTTT
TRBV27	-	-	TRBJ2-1	CASSFYWTDEQFF	TGTGCCAGCAGTTTCTACTGGACTGATGAGCAGTTCTTC
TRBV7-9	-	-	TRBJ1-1	CASSLPRHTEAFF	TGTGCCAGCAGCTTACCCCGGCACACTGAAGCTTTCTTT
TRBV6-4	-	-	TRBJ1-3	CASSHTTLKRGGNSGNTIYF	TGTGCCAGCAGCCATACTACCCTGAAGAGGGGCGGAAACTCTGGAAACACCATATATTTT
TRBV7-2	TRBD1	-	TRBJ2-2	CASSIRQGNTGELFF	TGTGCCAGCAGCATAAGACAGGGTAACACCGGGGAGCTGTTTTTT
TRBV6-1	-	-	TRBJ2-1	CASSSASSYNEQFF	TGTGCCAGTTCTAGCGCGAGCTCCTACAATGAGCAGTTCTTC
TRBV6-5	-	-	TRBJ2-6	CASSYDSGANVLTF	TGTGCCAGCAGTTACGACTCTGGGGCCAACGTCCTGACTTTC
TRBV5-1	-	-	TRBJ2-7	CASRRVSPIYEQYF	TGCGCCAGCAGGAGGGTTTCCCCTATCTACGAGCAGTACTTC
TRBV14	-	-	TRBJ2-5	CASSPRGTSPIETQYF	TGTGCCAGCAGCCCGAGGGGGACTTCCCCTATAGAGACCCAGTACTTC
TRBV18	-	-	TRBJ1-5	CASSPGRGNQPQHF	TGTGCCAGCTCTCCGGGGAGGGGGAATCAGCCCCAGCATTTT
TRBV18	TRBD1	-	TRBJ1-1	CASSRQQGLNTEAFF	TGTGCCAGCTCACGGCAACAGGGGCTGAACACTGAAGCTTTCTTT
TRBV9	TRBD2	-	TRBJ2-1	CASSAMGLAGSLHNEQFF	TGTGCCAGCAGCGCGATGGGACTAGCGGGATCTTTGCACAATGAGCAGTTCTTC
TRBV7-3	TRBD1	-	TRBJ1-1	CASRKGADTEAFF	TGTGCCAGCAGAAAGGGGGCTGACACTGAAGCTTTCTTT
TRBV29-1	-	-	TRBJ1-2	CSVEDRPYGYTF	TGCAGCGTTGAGGACAGACCGTATGGCTACACCTTC
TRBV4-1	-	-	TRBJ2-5	CASSQVATVRETQYF	TGCGCCAGCAGCCAAGTAGCCACGGTCCGAGAGACCCAGTACTTC
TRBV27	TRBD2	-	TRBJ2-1	CASRAGLAGYEQFF	TGTGCCAGCAGAGCGGGACTAGCGGGTTATGAGCAGTTCTTC